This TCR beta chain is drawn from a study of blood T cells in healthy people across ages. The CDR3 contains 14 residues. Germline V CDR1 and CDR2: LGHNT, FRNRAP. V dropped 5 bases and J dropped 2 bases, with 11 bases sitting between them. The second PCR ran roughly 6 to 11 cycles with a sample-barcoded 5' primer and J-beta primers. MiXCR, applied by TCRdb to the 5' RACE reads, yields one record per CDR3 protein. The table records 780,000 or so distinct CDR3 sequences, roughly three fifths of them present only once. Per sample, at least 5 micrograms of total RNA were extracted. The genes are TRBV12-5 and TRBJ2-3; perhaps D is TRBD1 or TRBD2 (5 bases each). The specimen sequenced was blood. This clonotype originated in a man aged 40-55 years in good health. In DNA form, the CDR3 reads TGTGCTAGTGGTATTCGGGACCCCACAGATACGCAGTATTTT. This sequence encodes CASGIRDPTDTQYF.